The 17 T cell receptor beta chains in this list originate from one sample, sequenced in a study of T-cell reconstitution after alpha-beta-depleted transplantation in children. The authors prepared the TCRbeta library with unique molecular identifiers. TCRdb called the PCR reads again in MiXCR, with one record for every CDR3 protein. The sample shows roughly 250,000 distinct CDR3 sequences, under 9.5% of them seen only once. Sequenced material: PBMCs, mostly from graft donor cells, taken 180 days after TCRalphabeta/CD19-depleted stem cell transplant. These receptors were collected from a male patient between 5 and 17 years old who had a stem cell transplant for acute lymphoblastic leukemia, so the T cells may come from the graft donor.

This clonotype was recorded many times. The gene calls are TRBV3-1 and TRBJ2-1; D is perhaps TRBD2 (6 bases). CDR1 is LGHDT, CDR2 YNNKEL, per germline (reference sequence). The CDR3 is 14 residues long. V shed 1 base and J shed 6 bases, with 10 bases lying between them. CDR3: CASSQGGGTNEQFF. As DNA, the CDR3 is TGTGCCAGCAGCCAAGGGGGAGGCACCAATGAGCAGTTCTTC.

There are many counts of this clonotype. The gene calls are TRBV24-1 and TRBJ2-3; D call uncertain. This CDR3 is 17 amino acids long. V lost 0 bases, J lost 5 bases, and 17 bases lay in between. Germline assignment: CDR1 KGHDR and CDR2 SFDVKD. This chain's CDR3 is CATSDLGGGFIGDTQYF. The CDR3 nucleotides are TGTGCCACCAGTGATTTGGGCGGTGGATTTATTGGAGATACGCAGTATTTT.

There are many counts of this clonotype. J is TRBJ1-1 and V is TRBV29-1; tentative D call: TRBD1 (6 bases). Trimming took off 3 bases at V and 0 bases at J, with 11 bases between the two ends. Per germline, CDR1 SQVTM and CDR2 ANQGSEA. CDR3 length equals 14 residues. The CDR3 nucleotides read TGCAGCGTTGACCTTTACAGGGTGAACACTGAAGCTTTCTTT. This gives the protein CSVDLYRVNTEAFF.

The sample holds many counts of this clonotype. The V and J genes are TRBV29-1 and TRBJ1-3; no reliable D call. With 8 bases removed from V and 0 bases from J, the gap between germline ends came to 8 bases. The CDR3 sequence is 12 residues long. From germline, CDR1 is SQVTM and CDR2 ANQGSEA. The CDR3 loop is CSTQSSGNTIYF. The CDR3, as DNA: TGCAGCACTCAAAGCTCTGGAAACACCATATATTTT.

This clonotype was seen repeatedly, ten times or more. The chain combines TRBV7-9 with TRBJ2-1; 7 bases fit TRBD2. The ends lost 4 bases at V and 6 bases at J; junction bases unmatched: 9. The CDR3 is 15 amino acids. Germline CDR1 SEHNR, CDR2 FQNEAQ (reference sequence). The chain's CDR3 is CASSSGLPWGNEQFF. The CDR3, as DNA: TGTGCCAGCAGCTCGGGACTACCGTGGGGCAATGAGCAGTTCTTC. Filled out from reference TRBV7-9 and TRBJ2-1, the complete variable domain reads DTGVSQNPRHKITKRGQNVTFRCDPISEHNRLYWYRQTLGQGPEFLTYFQNEAQLEKSRLLSDRFSAERPKGSFSTLEIQRTEQGDSAMYLCASSSGLPWGNEQFFGPGTRLTVL.

This clonotype was picked up many times. The V call is TRBV5-1, the J call TRBJ2-1; D gene unclear. Germline V CDR1 and CDR2: SGHRS, YFSETQ. V lost 0 bases and J 0 bases, leaving 13 bases between the germline ends. The CDR3 is made up of 17 amino acids. This CDR3 is CASSLAAGLSSYNEQFF. The CDR3 DNA sequence: TGCGCCAGCAGCTTGGCGGCAGGCCTCAGCTCCTACAATGAGCAGTTCTTC.

At least ten counts were recorded for this clonotype. This sequence joins TRBV3-1 and TRBJ2-7; no firm D call. Germline loops: CDR1 LGHDT, CDR2 YNNKEL (reference sequence). V dropped 0 bases and J dropped 4 bases, with 4 bases sitting between them. The CDR3 has 12 residues. CDR3 DNA: TGTGCCAGCAGCCAAGAGGGTTACGAGCAGTACTTC. Translating gives CASSQEGYEQYF.

The table lists this clonotype with many counts. The J gene is TRBJ2-2, the V gene TRBV5-1; D is undetermined. The CDR3 is 17 residues long. Germline values: CDR1 SGHRS, CDR2 YFSETQ. Trimming stripped 4 bases from V and 2 bases from J, with 18 bases between. DNA for the CDR3: TGCGCCAGCAGCACCACGTCTATCGGGTACAACACCGGGGAGCTGTTTTTT. Its translation is CASSTTSIGYNTGELFF.

This clonotype was detected many times. The V call is TRBV5-1, the J call TRBJ1-1; D not resolved. V was trimmed by 0 bases and J by 1 base, leaving 10 bases between them. Germline CDR1 and CDR2: SGHRS and YFSETQ. The CDR3 totals 15 residues. CDR3 loop: CASSLDLIRNTEAFF. For the CDR3, the DNA is TGCGCCAGCAGCTTGGATCTAATCCGGAACACTGAAGCTTTCTTT.

In its sample, this clonotype was seen many times. CDR3 residues: CASSFLGGGNYGYTF. The CDR3 coding sequence is TGTGCCAGCAGTTTTTTGGGGGGGGGTAACTATGGCTACACCTTC. V and J are TRBV28 and TRBJ1-2; D is perhaps TRBD1 (5 bases). Germline V gene lookup returns CDR1 MDHEN and CDR2 SYDVKM. The CDR3 extends over 15 amino acids. V was pared by 3 bases and J by 1 base, with 12 bases between.

This clonotype was observed many times. The J gene is TRBJ2-3, the V gene TRBV9; 13 bases line up with TRBD2. This CDR3 region has 16 residues. Germline lookup yields CDR1 SGDLS and CDR2 YYNGEE. V was clipped by 4 bases and J by 7 bases; unmatched bases: 9. The CDR3 protein is CASSPRLAGGTHTQYF. CDR3 nucleotide sequence: TGTGCCAGCAGCCCCAGACTAGCGGGGGGAACCCATACGCAGTATTTT.

Many counts were recorded for this clonotype. J is TRBJ2-3 and V is TRBV5-1; D call uncertain. CDR1 and CDR2 (germline): SGHRS, YFSETQ. The CDR3 has 16 amino acids. V was clipped by 0 bases and J by 2 bases, with 13 bases between them. The CDR3 here is CASSLGSFVPTDTQYF. DNA of the CDR3: TGCGCCAGCAGCTTGGGGTCCTTCGTCCCCACAGATACGCAGTATTTT.

This clonotype occurred many times. The genes are TRBV7-3 and TRBJ2-7; D is ambiguous. Germline V gene lookup returns CDR1 SGHTA and CDR2 FQGTGA. The V gene lost 1 base and the J gene lost 3 bases, with 16 bases spanning the gap. The CDR3 runs to 16 residues. CDR3 loop: CASSLNPHATIYEQYF. CDR3 bases: TGTGCCAGCAGCTTAAATCCCCACGCAACAATCTACGAGCAGTACTTC.

The table lists this clonotype with many counts. The CDR3 is CSATTGAIEQFF. Written as DNA, the CDR3 is TGCAGTGCTACCACAGGGGCGATTGAGCAGTTCTTC. The chain recombines TRBV20-1 with TRBJ2-1; 7 nucleotides line up with TRBD1. CDR1 is DFQATT, CDR2 SNEGSKA, per germline (reference sequence). This CDR3 contains 12 residues. V shed 4 bases and J 9 bases; nucleotides not matched to a gene: 6.

This clonotype was recorded many times. This sequence joins TRBV27 and TRBJ2-5, with a possible D match to TRBD2 (6 bases). This CDR3 has 14 amino acids. The germline gives CDR1 MNHEY, CDR2 SMNVEV (reference sequence). Trimming shortened V by 5 bases and J by 4 bases, and 14 bases separated the two germline ends. The CDR3 is CASSPLLARETQYF. The CDR3 DNA reads TGTGCCAGCAGTCCCCTCCTAGCGAGAGAGACCCAGTACTTC.

This clonotype has ten or more counts. The V and J genes are TRBV7-3 and TRBJ2-2; D unresolved. The V gene lost 5 bases and the J gene lost 4 bases, with 14 bases spanning the gap. From germline, CDR1 is SGHTA and CDR2 FQGTGA. CDR3 length equals 15 residues. This CDR3 reads CASSPSLDGTGELFF. Written as DNA, the CDR3 is TGTGCCAGCAGCCCCTCTTTGGACGGCACCGGGGAGCTGTTTTTT.

This clonotype showed up many times. This chain connects TRBV7-6 to TRBJ2-7, with a possible D match to TRBD1 (5 bases). Trimming removed 7 bases from V and 4 bases from J, with 14 bases in between. Germline CDR1 SGHVS, CDR2 FNYEAQ. The length of the CDR3 is 13 residues. CDR3 protein: CASTPGPDYEQYF. DNA for the CDR3: TGTGCCAGCACACCAGGGCCCGATTACGAGCAGTACTTC.